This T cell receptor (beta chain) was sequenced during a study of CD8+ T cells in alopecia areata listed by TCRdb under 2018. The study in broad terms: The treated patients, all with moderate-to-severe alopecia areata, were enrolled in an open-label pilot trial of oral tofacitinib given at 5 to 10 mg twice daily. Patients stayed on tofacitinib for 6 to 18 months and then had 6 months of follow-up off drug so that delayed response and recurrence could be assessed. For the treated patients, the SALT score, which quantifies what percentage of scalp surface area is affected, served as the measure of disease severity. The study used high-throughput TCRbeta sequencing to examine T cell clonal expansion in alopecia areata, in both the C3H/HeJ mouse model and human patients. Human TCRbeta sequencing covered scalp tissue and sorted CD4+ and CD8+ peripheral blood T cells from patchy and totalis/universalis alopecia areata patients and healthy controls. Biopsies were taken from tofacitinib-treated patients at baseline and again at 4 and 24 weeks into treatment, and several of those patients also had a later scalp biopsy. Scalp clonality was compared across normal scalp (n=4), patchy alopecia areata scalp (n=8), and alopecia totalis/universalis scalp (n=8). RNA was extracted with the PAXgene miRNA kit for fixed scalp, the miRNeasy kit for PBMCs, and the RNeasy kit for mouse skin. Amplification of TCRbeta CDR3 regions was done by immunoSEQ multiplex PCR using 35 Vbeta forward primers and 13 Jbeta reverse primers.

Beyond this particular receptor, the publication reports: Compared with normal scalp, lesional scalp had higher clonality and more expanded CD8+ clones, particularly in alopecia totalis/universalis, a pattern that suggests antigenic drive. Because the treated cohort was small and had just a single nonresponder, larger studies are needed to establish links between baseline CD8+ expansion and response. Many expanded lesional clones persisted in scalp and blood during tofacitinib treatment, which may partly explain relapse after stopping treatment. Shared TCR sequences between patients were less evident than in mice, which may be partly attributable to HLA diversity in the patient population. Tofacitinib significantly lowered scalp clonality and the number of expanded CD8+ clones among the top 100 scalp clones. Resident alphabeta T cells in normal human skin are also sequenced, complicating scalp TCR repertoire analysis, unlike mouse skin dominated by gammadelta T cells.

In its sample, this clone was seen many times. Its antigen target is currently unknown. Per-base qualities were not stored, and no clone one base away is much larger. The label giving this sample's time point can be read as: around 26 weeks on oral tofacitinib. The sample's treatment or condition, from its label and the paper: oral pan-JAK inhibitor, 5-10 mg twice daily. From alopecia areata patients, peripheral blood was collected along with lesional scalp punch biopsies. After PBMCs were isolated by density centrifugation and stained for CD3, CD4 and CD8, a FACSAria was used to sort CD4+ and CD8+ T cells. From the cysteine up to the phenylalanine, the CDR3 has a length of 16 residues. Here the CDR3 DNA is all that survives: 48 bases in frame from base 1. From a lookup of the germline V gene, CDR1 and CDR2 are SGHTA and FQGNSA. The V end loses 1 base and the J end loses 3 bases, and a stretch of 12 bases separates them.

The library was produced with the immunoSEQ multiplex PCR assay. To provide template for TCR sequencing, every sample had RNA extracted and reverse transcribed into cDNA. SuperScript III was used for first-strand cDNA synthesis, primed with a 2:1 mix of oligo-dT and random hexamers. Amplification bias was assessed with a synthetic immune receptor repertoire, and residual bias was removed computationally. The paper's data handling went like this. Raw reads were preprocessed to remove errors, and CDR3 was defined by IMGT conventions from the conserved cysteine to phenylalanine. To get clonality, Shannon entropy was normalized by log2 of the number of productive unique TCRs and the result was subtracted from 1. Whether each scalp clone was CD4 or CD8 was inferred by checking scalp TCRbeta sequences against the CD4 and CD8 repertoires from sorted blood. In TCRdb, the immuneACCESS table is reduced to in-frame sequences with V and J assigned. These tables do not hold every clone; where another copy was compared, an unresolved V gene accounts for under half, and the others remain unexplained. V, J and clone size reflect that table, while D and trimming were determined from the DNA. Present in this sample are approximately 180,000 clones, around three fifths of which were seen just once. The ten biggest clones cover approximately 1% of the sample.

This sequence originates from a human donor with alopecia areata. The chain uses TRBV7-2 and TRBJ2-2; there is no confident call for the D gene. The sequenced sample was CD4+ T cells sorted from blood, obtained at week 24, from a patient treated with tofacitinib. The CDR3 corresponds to CASSLVFRYDTGELFF. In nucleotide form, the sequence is TGTGCCAGCAGCTTAGTATTCCGGTATGACACCGGGGAGCTGTTTTTT.